This entry lists 19 T cell receptor beta chains sequenced from one sample in a study of T cell responses to AZD1222 COVID-19 vaccine. Method: immunoSEQ multiplex PCR; TCRdb's copy keeps in-frame clones and lacks some. The sample includes approximately 82,000 clones, about 90% of them seen just once. The input for sequencing was peripheral blood, taken 28 days after the second AZD1222 dose. These receptors came from an adult who received the AZD1222 COVID-19 vaccine.

The genes are TRBV6-5 and TRBJ2-3, with a weak D call TRBD2 (6 bases). Trimming removed 2 bases at V and 4 bases at J, with 10 bases between. This CDR3 has 14 amino acids. Looked up from germline, CDR1 is MNHEY and CDR2 is SVGAGI. CDR3 sequence: CASSYGGNADTQYF. Written as DNA, the CDR3 is TGTGCCAGCAGTTACGGGGGGAACGCAGATACGCAGTATTTT.

The chain combines TRBV7-2 with TRBJ2-3, with 8 positions matching TRBD2. The germline V gene encodes CDR1 SGHTA and CDR2 FQGNSA. Trimming took 1 base from V and 5 from J; bases not matched to a gene: 11. This CDR3 has 17 residues. The CDR3 protein is CASSLDIRGGRRDTQYF. Here the CDR3 DNA reads TGTGCCAGCAGCTTAGATATTCGGGGGGGGCGGAGAGATACGCAGTATTTT.

V and J are TRBV19 and TRBJ1-5; 10 bases map to TRBD1. The length of the CDR3 is 17 residues. Germline V gives CDR1 LNHDA, CDR2 SQIVND (reference sequence). J was trimmed by 6 bases and V by 3 bases; bases with no gene match: 11. CDR3 residues: CASSIRNRQGASQPQHF. The CDR3 bases are TGTGCCAGTAGTATCCGCAACCGACAGGGGGCAAGTCAGCCCCAGCATTTT.

This clone has just one count. The V gene is TRBV5-1, the J gene TRBJ2-2, with a weak D call TRBD1 (6 bases). V was cut by 4 bases and J by 1 base, with 17 bases left in between. CDR3 length: 17 residues. CDR1 SGHRS and CDR2 YFSETQ come from the germline V gene. This CDR3 reads CASSIPRQAMNTGELFF. Here the CDR3 DNA reads TGCGCCAGCAGCATCCCAAGACAGGCCATGAACACCGGGGAGCTGTTTTTT.

The CDR3: CASSLDSVYGYTF. The CDR3 nucleotides are TGTGCCAGCAGCTTAGATTCAGTTTATGGCTACACCTTC. The V gene is TRBV7-8, the J gene TRBJ1-2; D gene unclear. The germline V and J ends were trimmed by 1 base and 5 bases, with 8 bases remaining between them. The CDR3 sequence is 13 residues long. Germline V CDR1 and CDR2: SGHVS, FQNEAQ.

The CDR3 loop is CASTHTSTDTQYF. For the CDR3, the DNA is TGTGCCAGCACTCACACTAGCACAGATACGCAGTATTTT. The chain has TRBV25-1 and TRBJ2-3; unclear D gene. The V end was cut by 7 bases, the J end by 0 bases, with 8 bases between. This CDR3 is 13 amino acids long. CDR1 and CDR2 (germline): MGHDK, SYGVNS.

V and J are TRBV27 and TRBJ1-2; TRBD1 is a possible D gene (5 bases). Germline V gives CDR1 MNHEY, CDR2 SMNVEV (reference sequence). With 6 bases removed from V and 4 bases from J, the gap between germline ends came to 15 bases. This CDR3 has 14 amino acids. The CDR3 nucleotides are TGTGCCAGCAGACCGGGACCCCTCTCCTATGGCTACACCTTC. This sequence encodes CASRPGPLSYGYTF.

There are a few counts of this clone. The gene calls are TRBV14 and TRBJ1-3; D gene uncertain. The CDR3 is made up of 16 amino acids. Germline lookup yields CDR1 SGHDN and CDR2 FVKESK. The V and J ends lost 2 bases and 4 bases respectively, with 15 bases between them. DNA for the CDR3: TGTGCCAGCAGCCAAACTACTGCGGTGGGAGGAAACACCATATATTTT. It is translated as CASSQTTAVGGNTIYF.

The CDR3 protein is CASSPLQGSSYNEQFF. CDR3 coding DNA: TGTGCCAGCAGCCCTCTCCAGGGCAGCTCCTACAATGAGCAGTTCTTC. The V call is TRBV7-6, the J call TRBJ2-1; possible D gene TRBD1, 5 bases. Germline CDR1 reads SGHVS; CDR2 reads FNYEAQ. The CDR3 is 16 residues long. V lost 5 bases to trimming and J lost 0 bases, with 14 bases between them.

This sequence joins TRBV20-1 and TRBJ1-2; D ambiguous. CDR1 is DFQATT and CDR2 is SNEGSKA in the germline V gene (reference sequence). The CDR3 is made up of 9 amino acids. Trimming shortened V by 5 bases and J by 10 bases, and 8 bases separated the two germline ends. CDR3 in amino acids: CSAQRDYTF. CDR3 nucleotide sequence: TGCAGTGCTCAGAGGGACTACACCTTC.

The V and J genes are TRBV29-1 and TRBJ2-5, with 8 positions matching TRBD1. The ends lost 4 bases at V and 2 bases at J; junction bases unmatched: 9. The CDR3 is 15 amino acids. Germline V gene data show CDR1 as SQVTM and CDR2 as ANQGSEA. CDR3 region: CSVGRTGRGQETQYF. CDR3 in DNA: TGCAGCGTTGGGAGGACAGGGCGCGGGCAAGAGACCCAGTACTTC.

This chain uses TRBV1 with TRBJ2-3; whether TRBD2, the table's D call, matches the DNA was not checked. TRBV1 counts as a pseudogene. The CDR3 extends over 15 amino acids. The CDR3 nucleotides read TGCACCAGCGGACCACCGGGACTATGCACAGATACGCAGTATTTT. This gives the protein CTSGPPGLCTDTQYF.

The V call is TRBV11-3, the J call TRBJ1-2, with TRBD1 as a possible D gene (6 bases). The germline V and J ends were trimmed by 3 bases and 4 bases, with 15 bases remaining between them. Per the germline V gene, CDR1 is SGHNT and CDR2 is YENEEA. The CDR3 totals 15 residues. CDR3 region: CASSFDSGEGYGYTF. CDR3 bases: TGTGCCAGCAGCTTCGACTCAGGGGAGGGCTATGGCTACACCTTC.

The chain has TRBV25-1 and TRBJ1-6, with D possibly TRBD1 on 5 matching bases. The CDR3 has 16 amino acids. Germline assignment: CDR1 MGHDK and CDR2 SYGVNS. Trimming shortened V by 3 bases and J by 8 bases, and 17 bases separated the two germline ends. CDR3 DNA sequence: TGTGCCAGCAGTGAGAGGGGAGGGGTGGTGGATTCACCCCTCCACTTT. It encodes CASSERGGVVDSPLHF.

The chain recombines TRBV5-1 with TRBJ1-1, with D possibly TRBD1 on 6 matching bases. Trimming pared 2 bases from V and 0 bases from J, leaving 11 bases between. The germline CDR1 and CDR2 sequences are SGHRS and YFSETQ. The CDR3 loop spans 15 amino acids. CDR3 DNA: TGCGCCAGCAGCTTAGTCGACAGGATGAACACTGAAGCTTTCTTT. As protein: CASSLVDRMNTEAFF.

The V and J genes are TRBV9 and TRBJ1-3, with D tentatively TRBD1 (5 bases). V was pared by 0 bases and J by 2 bases, with 12 bases between. This CDR3 spans 16 amino acids. The V gene's germline CDR1 is SGDLS and CDR2 YYNGEE. CDR3 in amino acids: CASSVDSGRAGNTIYF. The CDR3 nucleotides read TGTGCCAGCAGCGTAGACTCAGGGAGGGCTGGAAACACCATATATTTT.

The chain couples TRBV15 to TRBJ2-5, with TRBD1 matching over 10 bases. Germline CDR1 LNHNV, CDR2 YYDKDF (reference sequence). The CDR3 has 18 residues. J was trimmed by 3 bases and V by 3 bases; bases with no gene match: 13. This chain's CDR3 is CATSRPRDRGIQKETQYF. As DNA, the CDR3 is TGTGCCACCAGCAGGCCCCGGGACAGGGGTATACAAAAAGAGACCCAGTACTTC. Full variable domain (remainder filled in from reference TRBV15 and TRBJ2-5): DAMVIQNPRYQVTQFGKPVTLSCSQTLNHNVMYWYQQKSSQAPKLLFHYYDKDFNNEADTPDNFQSRRPNTSFCFLDIRSPGLGDTAMYLCATSRPRDRGIQKETQYFGPGTRLLVL.

This clone was detected only a few times. The chain carries TRBV7-9 and TRBJ1-3; the D gene is possibly TRBD1 (6 bases). This CDR3 contains 17 residues. CDR1 is SEHNR and CDR2 is FQNEAQ in the germline V gene (reference sequence). Between the trimmed V and J ends, which lost 0 bases and 4 bases, there was a span of 16 bases. The CDR3 here is CASSLATARGNGNTIYF. CDR3 nucleotides: TGTGCCAGCAGCTTAGCCACCGCCAGGGGAAACGGAAACACCATATATTTT.

The chain employs TRBV2 and TRBJ2-2, with D maybe TRBD1 (7 bases). Per germline, CDR1 SNHLY and CDR2 FYNNEI. V dropped 6 bases and J dropped 7 bases, with 12 bases sitting between them. This CDR3 comprises 13 residues. The CDR3 coding sequence is TGTGCCAGCAGCCCAGGGGGGAACGGGGAGCTGTTTTTT. Translating it yields CASSPGGNGELFF. The whole variable domain, remainder taken from reference TRBV2 and TRBJ2-2, is EPEVTQTPSHQVTQMGQEVILRCVPISNHLYFYWYRQILGQKVEFLVSFYNNEISEKSEIFDDQFSVERPDGSNFTLKIRSTKLEDSAMYFCASSPGGNGELFFGEGSRLTVL.